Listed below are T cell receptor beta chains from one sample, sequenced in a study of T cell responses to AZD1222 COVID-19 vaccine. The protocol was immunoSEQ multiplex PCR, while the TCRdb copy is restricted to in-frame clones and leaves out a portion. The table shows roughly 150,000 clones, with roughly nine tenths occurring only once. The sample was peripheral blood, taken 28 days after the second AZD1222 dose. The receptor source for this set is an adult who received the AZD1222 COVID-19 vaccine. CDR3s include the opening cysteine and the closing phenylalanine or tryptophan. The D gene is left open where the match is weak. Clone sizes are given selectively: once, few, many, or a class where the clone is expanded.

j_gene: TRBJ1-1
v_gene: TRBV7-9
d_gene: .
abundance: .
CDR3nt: TGTGCCAGCAGCTTAGGGGCGAACACTGAAGCTTTCTTT
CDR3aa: CASSLGANTEAFF

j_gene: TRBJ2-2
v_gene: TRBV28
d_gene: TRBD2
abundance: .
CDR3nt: TGTGCCAGCAGTTTATGGGCGGGAGGCAGGGAGACCGGGGAGCTGTTTTTT
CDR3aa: CASSLWAGGRETGELFF

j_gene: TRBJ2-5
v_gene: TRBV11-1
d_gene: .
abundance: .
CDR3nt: TGTGCCAGCAGCTCCCGTGGGGGGGAGACCCAGTACTTC
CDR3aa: CASSSRGGETQYF

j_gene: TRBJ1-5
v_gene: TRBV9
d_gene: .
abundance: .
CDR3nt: TGTGCCAGCAGCGCGGGTCTCGAGGGCAGGGGTCAGCCCCAGCATTTT
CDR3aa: CASSAGLEGRGQPQHF

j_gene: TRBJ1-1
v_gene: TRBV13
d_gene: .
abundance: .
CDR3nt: TGTGCCAGCAGCCAGGGACAATTGAACACTGAAGCTTTCTTT
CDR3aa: CASSQGQLNTEAFF

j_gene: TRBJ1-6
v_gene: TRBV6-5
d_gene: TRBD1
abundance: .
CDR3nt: TGTGCCAGCAGTCCTGGGACAGGGGTTAATTCACCCCTCCACTTT
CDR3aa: CASSPGTGVNSPLHF

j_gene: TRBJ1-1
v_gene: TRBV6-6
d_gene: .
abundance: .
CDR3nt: TGTGCCAGCAGAAGCGTATTCATGAACACTGAAGCTTTCTTT
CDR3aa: CASRSVFMNTEAFF

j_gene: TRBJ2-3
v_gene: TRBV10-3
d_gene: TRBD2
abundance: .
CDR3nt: TGTGCCATCACTAGCGGGGGGGGACTCACAGATACGCAGTATTTT
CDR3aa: CAITSGGGLTDTQYF

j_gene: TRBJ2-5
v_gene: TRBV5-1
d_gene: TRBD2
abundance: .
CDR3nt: TGCGCCAGCAGCCCGGGACTAGCGGGACTAGAGACCCAGTACTTC
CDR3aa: CASSPGLAGLETQYF

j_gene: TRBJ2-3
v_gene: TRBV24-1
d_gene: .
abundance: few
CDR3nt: TGTGCCACCAGTGTAGGGGGGGGAGGAGCAGATACGCAGTATTTT
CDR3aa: CATSVGGGGADTQYF

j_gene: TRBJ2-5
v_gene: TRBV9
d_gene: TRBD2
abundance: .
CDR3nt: TGTGCCAGCAGCGTAGCTCCGGGAGGGTTGGAGACCCAGTACTTC
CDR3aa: CASSVAPGGLETQYF

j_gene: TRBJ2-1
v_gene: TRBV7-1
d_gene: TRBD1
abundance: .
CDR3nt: TGTGCCAGCAGCTCGCCCACAGGGGGCTGGTGGCGGGGGCCCGGCTCTAGCTCCTACAATGAGCAGTTCTTC
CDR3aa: CASSSPTGGWWRGPGSSSYNEQFF

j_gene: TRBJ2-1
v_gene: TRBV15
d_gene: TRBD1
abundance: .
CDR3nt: TGTGCCACCAGCGTCAACAGGGGGCTATTGAATGAGCAGTTCTTC
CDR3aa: CATSVNRGLLNEQFF

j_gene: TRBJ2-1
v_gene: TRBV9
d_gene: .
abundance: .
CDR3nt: TGTGCCAGCAGCATCGCGGGATACGGTGAGCAGTTCTTC
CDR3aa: CASSIAGYGEQFF

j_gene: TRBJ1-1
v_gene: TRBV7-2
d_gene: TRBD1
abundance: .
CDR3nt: TGTGCCAGCAGCTTAGCGGGACAGGTGGTTGCTTTCTTT
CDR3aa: CASSLAGQVVAFF

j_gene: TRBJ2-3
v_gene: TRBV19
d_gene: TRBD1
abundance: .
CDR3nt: TGTGCCACCAGGGGGCCTCGGACAGATACGCAGTATTTT
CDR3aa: CATRGPRTDTQYF

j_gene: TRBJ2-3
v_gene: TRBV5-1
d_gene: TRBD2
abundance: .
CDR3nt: TGCGCCAGCAGCTGGGGGGGAGATTCAGATACGCAGTATTTT
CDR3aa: CASSWGGDSDTQYF

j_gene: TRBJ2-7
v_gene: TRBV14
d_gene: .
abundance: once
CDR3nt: TGTGCCAGCAGCCAAGGTGCAGGGCTGGGCGACGAGCAGTACTTC
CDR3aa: CASSQGAGLGDEQYF

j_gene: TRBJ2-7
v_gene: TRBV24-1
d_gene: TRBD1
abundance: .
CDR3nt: TGTGCCACCAGTGGAGGGACAGGGGAGGGCCACGAGCAGTACTTC
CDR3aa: CATSGGTGEGHEQYF

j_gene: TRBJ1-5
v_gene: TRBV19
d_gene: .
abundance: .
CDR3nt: TGTGCCAGTAGTATCTCCGGGGATCAGCCCCAGCATTTT
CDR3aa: CASSISGDQPQHF

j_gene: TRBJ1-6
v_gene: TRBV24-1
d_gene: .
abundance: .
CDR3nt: TGTGCCACCAGTGGAAACAGGGATAATTCACCCCTCCACTTT
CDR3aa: CATSGNRDNSPLHF

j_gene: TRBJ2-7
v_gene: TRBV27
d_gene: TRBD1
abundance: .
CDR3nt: TGTGCCAGCAGTTTATTACAGGGGCGAAAGGACGAGCAGTACTTC
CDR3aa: CASSLLQGRKDEQYF

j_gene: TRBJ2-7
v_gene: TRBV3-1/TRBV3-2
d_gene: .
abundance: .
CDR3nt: TGTGCAAGTGGGTCGGGTAGCGGCTACGAGCAGTACTTC
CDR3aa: CASGSGSGYEQYF

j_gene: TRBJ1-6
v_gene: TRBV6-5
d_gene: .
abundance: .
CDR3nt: TGTGCCAGCAGTTTAGACAGCCTCAATTCACCCCTCCACTTT
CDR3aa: CASSLDSLNSPLHF

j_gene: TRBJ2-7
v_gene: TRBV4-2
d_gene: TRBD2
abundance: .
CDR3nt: TGTGCCAGCAGCCAAGCCGCGGGAGGAAGCTCCTACGAGCAGTACTTC
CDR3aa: CASSQAAGGSSYEQYF

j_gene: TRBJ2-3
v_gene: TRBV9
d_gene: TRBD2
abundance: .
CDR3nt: TGTGCCAGCAGCCCGAGCGGGAGGGCCGAGAAAGATACGCAGTATTTT
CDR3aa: CASSPSGRAEKDTQYF

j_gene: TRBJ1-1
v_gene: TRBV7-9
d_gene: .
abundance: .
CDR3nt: TGTGCCAGCAGCTTAGAGCGTGTTGACACTGAAGCTTTCTTT
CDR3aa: CASSLERVDTEAFF

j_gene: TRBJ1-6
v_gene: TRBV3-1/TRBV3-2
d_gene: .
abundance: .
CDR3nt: TGTGCCAGCAGCTACTTTGGGAATTCACCCCTCCACTTT
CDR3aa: CASSYFGNSPLHF

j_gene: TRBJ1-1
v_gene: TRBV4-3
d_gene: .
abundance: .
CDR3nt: TGCGCCAGCAGCCAATCCATTATACAGGGACCCATGAACACTGAAGCTTTCTTT
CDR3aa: CASSQSIIQGPMNTEAFF

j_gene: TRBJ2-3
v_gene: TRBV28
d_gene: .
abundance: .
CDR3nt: TGTGCCAGCAGTTCTCCCCTGTGGCCCCGCACAGATACGCAGTATTTT
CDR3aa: CASSSPLWPRTDTQYF

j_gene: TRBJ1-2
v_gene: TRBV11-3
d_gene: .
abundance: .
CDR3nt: TGTGCCAGCAGCTTAGACCCAAAAGACCCTTCGCTTAACGCTAACTATGGCTACACCTTC
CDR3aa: CASSLDPKDPSLNANYGYTF

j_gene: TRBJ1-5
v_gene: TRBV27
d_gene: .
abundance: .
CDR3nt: TGTGCCAGCCGAAGGACGTCAGGGGTTAGCAATCAGCCCCAGCATTTT
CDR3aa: CASRRTSGVSNQPQHF

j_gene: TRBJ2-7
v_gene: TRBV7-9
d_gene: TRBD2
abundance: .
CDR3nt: TGTGCCAGCAGCCATCCGGGGGGTGGTCATTACGAGCAGTACTTC
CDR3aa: CASSHPGGGHYEQYF

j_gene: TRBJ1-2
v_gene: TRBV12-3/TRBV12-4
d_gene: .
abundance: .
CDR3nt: TGTGCCAGCAGACTGGACGGAGCACCCTACACCTTC
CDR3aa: CASRLDGAPYTF

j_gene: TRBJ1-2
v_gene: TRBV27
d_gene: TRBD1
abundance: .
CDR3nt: TGTGCCAGCAGTCACACCGGGACAGGGGATTATGGCTACACCTTC
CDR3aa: CASSHTGTGDYGYTF

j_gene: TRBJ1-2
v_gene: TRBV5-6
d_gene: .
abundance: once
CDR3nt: TGTGCCAGCAGCCCAGGCTGGGGGTGGGCAAGTCATGGCTACACCTTC
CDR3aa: CASSPGWGWASHGYTF

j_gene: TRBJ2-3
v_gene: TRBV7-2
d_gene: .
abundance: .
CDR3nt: TGTGCCAGCAGCTTACCACTAACGGGCCCTCGGCGAGATACGCAGTATTTT
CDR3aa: CASSLPLTGPRRDTQYF

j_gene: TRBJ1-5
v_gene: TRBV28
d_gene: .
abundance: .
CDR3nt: TGTGCCAGCAGTCCATTGACAGGAACCCAACAGCCCCAGCATTTT
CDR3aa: CASSPLTGTQQPQHF

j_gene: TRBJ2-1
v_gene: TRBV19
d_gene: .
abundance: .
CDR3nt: TGTGCCAGTACCCAGACTAGTATCTCCTACAATGAGCAGTTCTTC
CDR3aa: CASTQTSISYNEQFF

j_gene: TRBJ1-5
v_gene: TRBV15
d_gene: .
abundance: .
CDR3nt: TGTGCCACCAGCAGAGATCTGGGACATAGAAATTACCAGCCCCAGCATTTT
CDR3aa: CATSRDLGHRNYQPQHF

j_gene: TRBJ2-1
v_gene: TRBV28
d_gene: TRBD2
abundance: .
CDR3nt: TGTGCCAGCATTAAACCTAGCGGAAACAATGAGCAGTTCTTC
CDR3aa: CASIKPSGNNEQFF

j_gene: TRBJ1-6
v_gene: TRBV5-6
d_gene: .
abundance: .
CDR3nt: TGTGCCAGCACCCAGCGGAAGAATTCACCCCTCCACTTT
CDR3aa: CASTQRKNSPLHF

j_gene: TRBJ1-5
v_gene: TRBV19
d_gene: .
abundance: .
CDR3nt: TGTGCCAGTAGTTGGACGGGGAGCAATCAGCCCCAGCATTTT
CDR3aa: CASSWTGSNQPQHF

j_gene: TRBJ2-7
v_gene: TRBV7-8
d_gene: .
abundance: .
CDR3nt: TGTGCCAGCAGCTTAGCGGTGGCAGTCTACGAGCAGTACTTC
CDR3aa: CASSLAVAVYEQYF

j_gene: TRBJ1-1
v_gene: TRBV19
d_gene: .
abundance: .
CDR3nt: TGTGCCAGTAGTACAGGGCTGAACACTGAAGCTTTCTTT
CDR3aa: CASSTGLNTEAFF

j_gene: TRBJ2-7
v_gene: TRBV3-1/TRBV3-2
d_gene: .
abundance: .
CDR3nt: TGTGCCAGCAGCCAAGGTACTGCGAACGAGCAGTACTTC
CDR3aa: CASSQGTANEQYF

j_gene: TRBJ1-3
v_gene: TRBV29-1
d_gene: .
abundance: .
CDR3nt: TGCAGCGTTGAGGCCCGGGCGTCTGGAAACACCATATATTTT
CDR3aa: CSVEARASGNTIYF